One T cell receptor (beta chain) is described in this entry. Its antigen is still unknown. Extractions gave at least 5 micrograms of total RNA per sample. The CDR3 loop spans 15 amino acids. Trimming shortened V by 2 bases and J by 2 bases, and 13 bases separated the two germline ends. The germline CDR1 and CDR2 sequences are SGHDN and FVKESK. The entry originates in a study of blood T cells in healthy people across ages. Study outcomes and limitations: CMV status of donors was not determined, possibly confounding expanded clonotype changes. Estimates based on one million T cells were treated as lower bounds.

Together with a sample-barcoded 5' primer, a J-beta primer mix was included in a second PCR lasting roughly 6 to 12 cycles. Each cDNA molecule received a tag from a template-switch adaptor that had 12 random nucleotides. TCRdb re-derived calls from the 5' RACE reads in MiXCR, one entry per CDR3 protein. Among about 1.8 million distinct CDR3 sequences listed, around 48% were seen once. Source material: blood. This sequence was found in a woman between 40 and 55 years old in good health. This sequence joins TRBV14 and TRBJ2-7; D is perhaps TRBD1 (6 bases). CDR3 DNA sequence: TGTGCCAGCAGCCAATTGGGGGCAGGGGCCTACGAGCAGTACTTC. Protein: CASSQLGAGAYEQYF.